This passage covers 3 T cell receptor beta chains from one sample sequenced in a study of blood T cell repertoires in COVID-19. Only in-frame clones appear in the TCRdb table, and some are missing; sequencing was by immunoSEQ multiplex PCR. The sample shows hundreds of thousands of clones, under 90% of them seen only once. The sample taken for sequencing was PBMCs or T cells enriched from blood (not recorded which). These receptors originate from a woman aged 45-65 years who had been exposed to COVID-19.

This chain connects TRBV5-1 to TRBJ1-4, with D uncertain. V lost 5 bases to trimming and J lost 4 bases, with 15 bases between them. CDR1 and CDR2 (germline): SGHRS, YFSETQ. The CDR3 has 15 residues. CDR3 amino acids: CASSSRLGSNEKLFF. The CDR3 bases are TGCGCCAGCAGTTCCAGACTGGGGAGTAATGAAAAACTGTTTTTT.

V is TRBV19 and J is TRBJ2-7, with 8 bases identical to TRBD2. J lost 6 bases, V lost 6 bases, and 13 bases had no gene match. The CDR3 length is 15 residues. The germline CDR1 and CDR2 sequences are LNHDA and SQIVND (reference sequence). CDR3: CASRTGGHNVGEQYF. The CDR3 nucleotides are TGTGCCAGTAGGACGGGGGGGCATAACGTAGGCGAGCAGTACTTC.

This clone was recorded once. This chain joins TRBV15 and TRBJ2-3, with 8 bases that match TRBD2. J gave up 2 bases and V 0 bases, and 10 bases lay outside the gene matches. The germline V gene encodes CDR1 LNHNV and CDR2 YYDKDF (reference sequence). The CDR3 is 18 residues long. CDR3 sequence (DNA): TGTGCCACCAGCAGAGACCTGGCACTAGCGGCCTTCACAGATACGCAGTATTTT. Translated, it gives CATSRDLALAAFTDTQYF.